The entry below describes one T cell receptor (beta chain). What it binds is unknown. No infections or other immune events were documented during collection. This specimen comes from a study of identifying expanded T cells in peripheral blood. Sequenced by immunoSEQ multiplex PCR; TCRdb stores in-frame clones only, minus some. The table records about 85,000 clones, about 89% of them present only once. Study-level results: Around 1.2 clones differed between technical replicates, versus approximately 17 and 20 over time. Roughly 2-week clone count variance significantly increased as total template count grew.

V shed 3 bases and J shed 4 bases, with 13 bases lying between them. Germline CDR1 and CDR2: SGDLS and YYNGEE. The CDR3 extends over 14 amino acids. The chain joins TRBV9 to TRBJ2-5, with a tentative D call TRBD2 (6 bases). Sequenced input: blood. This receptor was taken from a person between 18 and 75 years old in good health. DNA for the CDR3: TGTGCCAGCAGCGCCCATGGAGGGCGAGAGACCCAGTACTTC. It translates to CASSAHGGRETQYF.